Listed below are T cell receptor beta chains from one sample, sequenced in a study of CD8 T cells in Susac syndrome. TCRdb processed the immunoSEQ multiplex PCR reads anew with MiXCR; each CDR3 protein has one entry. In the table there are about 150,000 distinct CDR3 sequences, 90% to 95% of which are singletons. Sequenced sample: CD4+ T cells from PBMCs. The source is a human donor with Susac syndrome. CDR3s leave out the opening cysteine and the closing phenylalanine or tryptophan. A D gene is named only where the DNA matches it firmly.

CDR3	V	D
ASRPTGTGVVTEAF	TRBV27	TRBD1
ASSSRSAYYEQY	TRBV27	.
ASSSDNIRETQY	TRBV5-1	.
ATSDPLASSDEQF	TRBV24-1	.
ATPDSQRGYT	TRBV19	.
ASSSRSTGTRGETQY	TRBV11-2	TRBD1
ASDRDLTGELF	TRBV7-9	.
ASSLEGGGAGETQY	TRBV7-7	TRBD2
SVKGAGSGANVLT	TRBV29-1	TRBD1
ASSLLGAYEQY	TRBV27	.
ASRLLAGAYEQY	TRBV7-2	TRBD2
SARGTGGGNTEAF	TRBV20-1	TRBD1
SASEWGRTYEQY	TRBV20-1	.
ASSPSRSTPAGY	TRBV6-5	.
SVAAGGGTEAF	TRBV29-1	.
SAITGPSTDTQY	TRBV20-1	.
ASAGGLGETQY	TRBV12-3/TRBV12-4	.
ASSPTGAGNSPLH	TRBV7-6	TRBD1
ASSRGAGGETQY	TRBV4-3	.
SASGTDNSPLH	TRBV20-1	.
SVMADTEAF	TRBV29-1	.
ASSLTVAVSPDTQY	TRBV7-9	.
SARASRHYNEQF	TRBV20-1	.
SVERMGTGIGNEQF	TRBV29-1	TRBD1
ASSQVYAQYQETQY	TRBV4-1	.
SVGRWQQRAYEQY	TRBV29-1	.
ASRPTLVSSYEQY	TRBV6-2/TRBV6-3	.
ASSLGGQGNHEQY	TRBV5-6	TRBD1
ASSQVWGDGHP	TRBV4-1	.
ASRSPDNYEQY	TRBV12-3/TRBV12-4	.
ASSRQTAYEQY	TRBV3-1	.
SAREGATAKLF	TRBV20-1	.
SAGTGGEETQY	TRBV20-1	TRBD1
ATSREQGASEQY	TRBV15	TRBD1
ASSVDAGTGGSPLH	TRBV9	.